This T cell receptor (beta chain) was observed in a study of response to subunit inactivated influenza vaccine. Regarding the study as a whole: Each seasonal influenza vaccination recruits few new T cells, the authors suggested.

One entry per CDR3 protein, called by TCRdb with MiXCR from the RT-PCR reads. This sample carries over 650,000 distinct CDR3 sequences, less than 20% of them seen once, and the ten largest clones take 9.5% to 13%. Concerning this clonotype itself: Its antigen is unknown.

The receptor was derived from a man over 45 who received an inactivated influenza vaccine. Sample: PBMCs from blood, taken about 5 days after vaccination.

CDR3 in amino acids: CASSLSMRAKNIQYF. The CDR3 nucleotides are TGTGCCAGCAGCTTATCGATGAGAGCCAAAAACATTCAGTACTTC. This chain joins TRBV7-2 and TRBJ2-4; no reliable D call. The germline gives CDR1 SGHTA, CDR2 FQGNSA. CDR3 length: 15 amino acids. V was shortened by 2 bases and J by 0 bases, with 8 bases between the two germline ends.